This TCR beta chain is from a study of Graves' ophthalmopathy and Graves' hyperthyroidism. Study outcomes and limitations: The model predicted progression of ophthalmopathy with a sensitivity of about 70%, and its specificity was about 72%. Ophthalmopathy was separated from stable hyperthyroidism by a 13-signature model with 87.88% sensitivity and 81.08% specificity.

This clonotype appeared many times. What it binds is not known. Amplification of TCR beta CDR3 regions used RNA transcripts. Investigators did first-round RT-PCR with HTBI primers, then second-round multiplex PCR. Each CDR3 protein is one row after TCRdb ran MiXCR on the multiplex PCR reads. The sample lists about 620,000 distinct CDR3 sequences, about 20% seen once, with around 7% in the top ten. Germline V lookup: CDR1 GTSNPN, CDR2 SVGIG (reference sequence). This CDR3 has 14 amino acids. J was trimmed by 1 base and V by 3 bases; bases with no gene match: 3. The specimen was peripheral blood. This receptor was obtained from a young woman with stable Graves' hyperthyroidism. Some clones in this sample may be carry-over from other donors' samples. The chain joins TRBV30 to TRBJ1-1; 9 nucleotides match TRBD1. In DNA, the CDR3 is TGTGCCTGGAGCCAACAGGGGGCGAACACTGAAGCTTTCTTT. It encodes CAWSQQGANTEAFF.